This T cell receptor beta chain was sequenced for a study of shared clonotypes between healthy human individuals. Study in general: Donors, aged 18 to 49, were two women and three men. Overall study results and limits: The naive CD4 repertoires of a handful of donors were compared, and roughly 5.1% of clonotypes were shared.

Concerning this clone itself: Antigen unknown.

The table came from immunoSEQ multiplex PCR; TCRdb's copy has only in-frame clones and leaves some out. Among some 2,100,000 clones listed, about 93% were seen once. Germline V CDR1 and CDR2: SGHAT, FQDESV (reference sequence). J lost 4 bases, V lost 4 bases, and 3 bases had no gene match. CDR3 length: 13 residues. Naive CD8 populations comprised CD45RO-negative cells positively selected for CCR7, excluding terminally differentiated effector memory CD45RA+ cells. Donors, healthy HIV-negative adults, lacked recent acute infections or vaccinations. Sequenced: naive CD8+ T cells from PBMCs. The rearrangement joins TRBV11-1 to TRBJ1-1, with 7 bases that match TRBD1. This clonotype was sampled from a man in his late teens or twenties in good health. Some clones in this sample may be carry-over from other donors' samples. The CDR3 here is CASSWRDSTEAFF. DNA for the CDR3: TGTGCCAGCAGCTGGCGGGACAGCACTGAAGCTTTCTTT.